These T cell receptor beta chains were read from a single sample in a study of cytotoxic CD8 clonotypes in ibrutinib-treated CLL. Method: immunoSEQ multiplex PCR; TCRdb's copy keeps in-frame clones and lacks some. Of about 300,000 clones in the sample, 67% were seen once. Sequences were derived from PBMCs, sampled after 36 months of ibrutinib treatment. The source is a human donor with chronic lymphocytic leukemia. The CDR3 runs from the conserved cysteine through the conserved F or W. D genes are given only for firm matches. The listing skips clone size in some rows; elsewhere it reads once, few, many or a size class.

CASSELLETQYF,.,TRBV6-1,12,few
CASSQEIDYEQYF,.,TRBV14,13,.
CATSRGATYNEQFF,.,TRBV15,14,.
CASSSWGGQLNTGELFF,.,TRBV9,17,.
CASSVEWDGYTGELFF,.,TRBV9,16,.
CASSFSAGGVANEKLFF,TRBD1,TRBV6-7,17,.
CASSLEQNSPLHF,.,TRBV7-6,13,.
CASRSTQESSGYTF,.,TRBV7-9,14,.
CSVTDKHGYTF,.,TRBV29-1,11,few
CASPDTQYF,.,TRBV6-5,9,once
CASSALVSYEQYF,.,TRBV28,13,.
CASSLGAATEAFF,.,TRBV5-1,13,.
CASSYGVGNEKLFF,.,TRBV6-5,14,.
CASTAMGQQFYEQYF,.,TRBV2,15,.
CASRMYLGYGYTF,.,TRBV6-6,13,.
CASSDIWRHSYEQYF,.,TRBV2,15,.
CASRGTGIDEQYF,TRBD1,TRBV6-5,13,many
CASSLEDRYSYEQYF,TRBD1,TRBV7-2,15,.
CASTGTGGMADTQYF,TRBD1,TRBV19,15,.
CAISESGGPGELFF,.,TRBV10-3,14,.
CASSYRGRPTDTQYF,.,TRBV14,15,.
CASSSGLAETYEQYF,TRBD2,TRBV11-2,15,.
CASSLRTGPHPYNEQFF,TRBD1,TRBV7-3,17,.
CASSESMNEQYF,.,TRBV13,12,.
CASSLQGAFDGYTF,TRBD1,TRBV27,14,.
CASSGLGLAFNEQFF,TRBD2,TRBV7-9,15,.
CASSAFETGINEKLFF,TRBD1,TRBV2,16,.
CASSFTGNTEAFF,.,TRBV5-1,13,few
CATSRDSTGRETQYF,.,TRBV15,15,.
CASSAMQGYTDTQYF,.,TRBV5-1,15,.
CASSSRDRAYEQYF,TRBD1,TRBV5-6,14,.
CASSTGLAGGGETQYF,TRBD2,TRBV5-4,16,.
CATSTRSPFAGELFF,.,TRBV15,15,.
CASSALDRLVQETQYF,.,TRBV18,16,few
CSVGESGLEQYF,.,TRBV29-1,12,.
CASSFETGATDTQYF,.,TRBV28,15,.
CASTGGFTDTQYF,.,TRBV6-5,13,few
CASSVHRSWEGNTGELFF,TRBD2,TRBV9,18,.
CASRSSLVGELFF,.,TRBV7-6,13,.
CASSPYRDTIYGYTF,.,TRBV28,15,.
CATSGPRDRAYEQYF,TRBD1,TRBV15,15,few
CASSDSGYTF,.,TRBV2,10,.
CASSSPTGPRNEQYF,.,TRBV28,15,once
CASSFVLSGRKGGELFF,TRBD2,TRBV5-8,17,.
CASSYSRTGNEQYF,TRBD1,TRBV6-6,14,.
CAIRGDGNTGELFF,.,TRBV10-3,14,few
CASSINQPQHF,.,TRBV2,11,few
CASSHTRALSTEAFF,.,TRBV4-1,15,.
CASSQDRGYQPQHF,.,TRBV4-1,14,.
CASSRTIQETQYF,.,TRBV6-5,13,few
CASSLRIGTSGGYTF,.,TRBV7-9,15,few
CASSPDRVLETQYF,TRBD1,TRBV5-6,14,.
CASSQDYRTANQPQHF,.,TRBV4-2,16,few
CASSLQLAGDNEQFF,TRBD2,TRBV7-3,15,.
CSVNRGWAEAFF,TRBD1,TRBV29-1,12,.